The clone carrying this TCR beta chain came up many times. Its antigen remains unknown. The CDR3 is 14 amino acids. V shed 1 base and J shed 7 bases, with 14 bases lying between them. Per the germline V gene, CDR1 is SGHVS and CDR2 is FQNEAQ. Template switching by 5'RACE produced TCR cDNA, adding a universal primer site and UMIs. From the 5' RACE reads, TCRdb called clonotypes with MiXCR, one entry per CDR3 protein. Among some 300,000 distinct CDR3 sequences listed, approximately 10% were seen once. This sample is drawn from a study of T cells after yellow fever vaccination. Study-level findings and limits: Repertoires sorted by FACS could include abundant clonotypes that are contaminants from the bulk population.

This receptor was obtained from a man younger than 35 who received the YFV17D yellow fever vaccine. This sequence joins TRBV7-8 and TRBJ2-7; D assignment may be TRBD1 or TRBD2 (5 bases each). Sequenced material: CD4+ T cells sorted from PBMCs, taken 5 days after the yellow fever booster vaccination. DNA for the CDR3: TGTGCCAGCAGCTTAGGAGGGGCTGGTGGGGAGCAGTACTTC. As protein: CASSLGGAGGEQYF.